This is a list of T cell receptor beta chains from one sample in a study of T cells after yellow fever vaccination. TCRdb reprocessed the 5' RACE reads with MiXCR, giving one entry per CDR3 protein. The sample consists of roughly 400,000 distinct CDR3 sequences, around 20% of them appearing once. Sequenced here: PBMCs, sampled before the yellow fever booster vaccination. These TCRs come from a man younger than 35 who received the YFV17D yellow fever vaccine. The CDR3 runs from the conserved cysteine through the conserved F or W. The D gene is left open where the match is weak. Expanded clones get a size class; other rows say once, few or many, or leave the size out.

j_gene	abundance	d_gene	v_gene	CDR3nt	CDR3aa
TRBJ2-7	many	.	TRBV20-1	TGCAGTGCTACTCCTGGACCGAGCTACGAGCAGTACTTC	CSATPGPSYEQYF
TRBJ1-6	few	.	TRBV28	TGTGCCAGCAGCCTCGGTGGTAACTCCTATAATTCACCCCTCCACTTT	CASSLGGNSYNSPLHF
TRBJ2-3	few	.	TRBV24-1	TGTGCCACCAGTGATCCAAGGAGGGTCGGGCAGTATTTT	CATSDPRRVGQYF
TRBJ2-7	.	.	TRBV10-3	TGTGCCATCAGTGTGGGGTACGAGCAGTACTTC	CAISVGYEQYF
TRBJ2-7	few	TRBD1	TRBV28	TGTGCCAGCAGTTTTTTACAGGGGCGTTACGAGCAGTACTTC	CASSFLQGRYEQYF
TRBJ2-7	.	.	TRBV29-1	TGCAGCGGTCAGGACACGCGTTCATCCTACGAGCAGTACTTC	CSGQDTRSSYEQYF
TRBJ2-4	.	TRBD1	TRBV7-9	TGTGCCAGCAGCAGCGACAGGGTCAGTTTGTTTCAGTACTTC	CASSSDRVSLFQYF
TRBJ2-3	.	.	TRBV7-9	TGTGCCAGCAGCTCTGGGACCCGGGGGGCTGATACGCAGTATTTT	CASSSGTRGADTQYF
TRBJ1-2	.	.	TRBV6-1	TGTGCCAGCAGTGAACAGGTTATTGGCTACACCTTC	CASSEQVIGYTF
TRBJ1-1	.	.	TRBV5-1	TGCGCCAGCAGCTTGGGTGGCCAGTTTGGTCTCACTGAAGCTTTCTTT	CASSLGGQFGLTEAFF
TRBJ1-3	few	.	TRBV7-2	TGTGCCAGCAGCTTAGCATCGGGCTCTGGAAACACCATATATTTT	CASSLASGSGNTIYF
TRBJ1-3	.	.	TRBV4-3	TGCGCCAGCAGCCAAGGACGACAGGCGCCTGGAAACACCATATATTTT	CASSQGRQAPGNTIYF
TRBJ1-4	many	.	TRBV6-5	TGTGCCAGCAGCTCGGACACCCTTGGAGAAAAACTGTTTTTT	CASSSDTLGEKLFF
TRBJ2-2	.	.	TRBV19	TGTGCCACCAGCGATGGCGACAGGTCGAACACCGGGGAGCTGTTTTTT	CATSDGDRSNTGELFF
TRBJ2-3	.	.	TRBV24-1	TGTGCCACCAGTGCACGGGGCAGGGGCACAGATACGCAGTATTTT	CATSARGRGTDTQYF